This entry concerns a single T cell receptor beta chain. Its cognate antigen is unknown. Other DNA sequences in this sample translate to the same CDR3. These data come from a study of OX40 agonist ivuxolimab in advanced cancers. Study context: Patients were dosed with the agonistic anti-OX40 (CD134) antibody ivuxolimab. Study-wide results and limits: Expanded clones belonging to CD8+ T cells outnumbered, on average, those of CD4+.

Germline CDR1 is MNHEY and CDR2 is SVGAGI. V shed 6 bases and J shed 0 bases, with 6 bases lying between them. The CDR3 contains 13 residues. The protocol was immunoSEQ multiplex PCR, while the TCRdb copy is restricted to in-frame clones and leaves out a portion. Here the sample spans 75,000 to 100,000 clones, approximately 91% being singletons. The origin of this receptor is an adult with an advanced solid tumor such as melanoma, head and neck, liver or kidney cancer. V usage is TRBV6-5 and J usage is TRBJ2-1, with TRBD2 as a possible D gene (5 bases). Material: CD4+ or CD8+ T cells sorted from blood, obtained in a trial of the OX40 agonist ivuxolimab. The CDR3 loop reads CASRADSYNEQFF. DNA for the CDR3: TGTGCCAGCAGAGCGGACTCCTACAATGAGCAGTTCTTC.